Each of the 31 T cell receptor beta chains below was sequenced from the same sample in a study of T cell responses to AZD1222 COVID-19 vaccine (dated by TCRdb to 2020 to 2022). The time point label corresponds to: baseline before first vaccination. The protocol used for the library was the immunoSEQ multiplex PCR assay. Imported from immuneACCESS, the table was reduced by TCRdb to in-frame sequences with V and J called. These copies leave out some clones; in studies compared against another copy, an unresolved V gene accounts for under half, and the cause of the remainder is not known. The table for this sample lists some 97,000 clones; around 87% of them were counted only once. Roughly 3% of the sample goes to the ten largest clones. The source was peripheral blood, collected on day 0 of AZD1222 vaccination. The receptors originated from an adult in good health.

In its sample, this clone was seen once. The rearrangement joins TRBV19 to TRBJ1-5; D uncertain. V gave up 10 bases and J gave up 5 bases, with 15 bases separating them. From germline, CDR1 is LNHDA and CDR2 SQIVND (reference sequence). This CDR3 region has 13 residues. The CDR3 nucleotides are TGTGCCACTAGCCTCTACGGGGATCAGCCCCAGCATTTT. Translation: CATSLYGDQPQHF. The variable domain in full, completed from reference TRBV19 and TRBJ1-5, reads DGGITQSPKYLFRKEGQNVTLSCEQNLNHDAMYWYRQDPGQGLRLIYYSQIVNDFQKGDIAEGYSVSREKKESFPLTVTSAQKNPTAFYLCATSLYGDQPQHFGDGTRLSIL.

The V gene is TRBV5-1, the J gene TRBJ1-2, with D perhaps matching TRBD1 (5 bases). The CDR3 spans 12 residues. CDR1 and CDR2 from the germline V gene are SGHRS and YFSETQ. The ends were cut back, 3 bases at V and 8 bases at J, with 11 bases in the middle. The CDR3 region has the DNA TGCGCCAGCAGCTGGGACGGAAACGGCTACACCTTC. It translates to CASSWDGNGYTF. The whole variable domain, remainder taken from reference TRBV5-1 and TRBJ1-2, is KAGVTQTPRYLIKTRGQQVTLSCSPISGHRSVSWYQQTPGQGLQFLFEYFSETQRNKGNFPGRFSGRQFSNSRSEMNVSTLELGDSALYLCASSWDGNGYTFGSGTRLTVV.

V usage is TRBV3-1 (or the pseudogene TRBV3-2) and J usage is TRBJ1-5, with TRBD1 as a possible D gene (6 bases). Germline values: CDR1 LGHDT, CDR2 YNNKEL (reference sequence). The V end was cut by 1 base, the J end by 7 bases, with 11 bases between. The CDR3 is 14 residues long. Written as DNA, the CDR3 is TGTGCCAGCAGCCAAGGGGGGGCCCGACAGCCCCAGCATTTT. Its protein is CASSQGGARQPQHF.

The chain uses TRBV6-5 and TRBJ1-6; 7 bases line up with TRBD1. From germline, CDR1 is MNHEY and CDR2 SVGAGI. With 7 bases clipped from V and 4 bases from J, the junction kept 1 base outside the gene matches. The CDR3 contains 13 residues. CDR3 DNA sequence: TGTGCCAGCAAGGGACAGTATAATTCACCCCTCCACTTT. Its protein product is CASKGQYNSPLHF.

V is TRBV6-5 and J is TRBJ1-5, with TRBD1 identical over 8 bases. V shed 4 bases, J shed 0 bases, and the junction held 5 bases outside the gene matches. Germline V gene data show CDR1 as MNHEY and CDR2 as SVGAGI. This CDR3 has 16 residues. In nucleotides, the CDR3 is TGTGCCAGCAGTTCCCAGGGGGCCAATAGCAATCAGCCCCAGCATTTT. Protein product: CASSSQGANSNQPQHF.

The gene calls are TRBV7-2 and TRBJ1-1; D is perhaps TRBD1 (6 bases). Germline lookup yields CDR1 SGHTA and CDR2 FQGNSA. The CDR3 spans 14 residues. Deletions cut 3 bases from V and 1 base from J, with 9 bases between. Here the CDR3 reads CASSFSRGNTEAFF. CDR3 bases: TGTGCCAGCAGCTTTAGCAGGGGGAACACTGAAGCTTTCTTT. Based on the CDR3 plus reference TRBV7-2 and TRBJ1-1, the full variable domain is GAGVSQSPSNKVTEKGKDVELRCDPISGHTALYWYRQSLGQGLEFLIYFQGNSAPDKSGLPSDRFSAERTGGSVSTLTIQRTQQEDSAVYLCASSFSRGNTEAFFGQGTRLTVV.

This clone was seen just once. V usage is TRBV5-6 and J usage is TRBJ1-2; D is unclear. V lost 2 bases and J 1 base, leaving 6 bases between the germline ends. The CDR3 has 13 residues. Germline loops: CDR1 SGHDT, CDR2 YYEEEE. The CDR3, as DNA: TGTGCCAGCAGCTTAAGGGTTAACTATGGCTACACCTTC. This gives the protein CASSLRVNYGYTF.

The V call is TRBV7-2, the J call TRBJ2-7, with 8 bases identical to TRBD1. There are 13 residues in the CDR3. The trim removed 4 bases at V and 7 bases at J, leaving 6 bases unmatched. Germline V CDR1 and CDR2: SGHTA, FQGNSA. CDR3 sequence (DNA): TGTGCCAGCAGCTCGGACAGGGCAGGGGAGCAGTACTTC. It specifies CASSSDRAGEQYF. Full variable domain (missing parts from reference TRBV7-2 and TRBJ2-7): GAGVSQSPSNKVTEKGKDVELRCDPISGHTALYWYRQSLGQGLEFLIYFQGNSAPDKSGLPSDRFSAERTGGSVSTLTIQRTQQEDSAVYLCASSSDRAGEQYFGPGTRLTVT.

The chain carries TRBV16 and TRBJ2-7, with TRBD1 matching over 7 bases. The CDR3 is made up of 15 amino acids. In germline, CDR1 is KGHSY, CDR2 FQNENV. After removal of 2 bases from V and 5 bases from J, the junction contained 9 bases not matched to a gene. The CDR3 reads CASSQRGGLPDEQYF. DNA of the CDR3: TGTGCCAGCAGCCAACGAGGGGGCCTACCAGACGAGCAGTACTTC.

The V and J genes are TRBV28 and TRBJ1-2, with 7 bases identical to TRBD1. Per the germline V gene, CDR1 is MDHEN and CDR2 is SYDVKM. CDR3 length: 13 amino acids. J was trimmed by 7 bases and V by 6 bases; bases with no gene match: 8. The chain's CDR3 is CASRSGQESGYTF. The CDR3 DNA is TGTGCCAGCAGGTCCGGACAGGAGTCTGGCTACACCTTC.

The chain combines TRBV3-1 (or the pseudogene TRBV3-2) with TRBJ1-2; the D gene is possibly TRBD1 (6 bases). The CDR3 runs to 14 residues. Germline V CDR1 and CDR2: LGHDT, YNNKEL (reference sequence). Between the trimmed V and J ends, which lost 1 base and 8 bases, there was a span of 14 bases. The CDR3 loop is CASSQGEQGRGYTF. The CDR3, as DNA: TGTGCCAGCAGCCAAGGTGAACAGGGTCGGGGCTACACCTTC.

The J gene is TRBJ1-5, the V gene TRBV27, with no clear D. Per the germline V gene, CDR1 is MNHEY and CDR2 is SMNVEV (reference sequence). CDR3 length: 14 residues. The V end was cut by 6 bases, the J end by 0 bases, with 9 bases between. DNA of the CDR3: TGTGCCAGCAGCCTCCGGGTTAGCAATCAGCCCCAGCATTTT. It encodes CASSLRVSNQPQHF.

This chain connects TRBV12-5 to TRBJ2-1; D possibly corresponds to TRBD1 (5 bases). Germline assignment: CDR1 LGHNT and CDR2 FRNRAP. This CDR3 is 13 amino acids long. V lost 6 bases and J 6 bases, leaving 12 bases between the germline ends. DNA for the CDR3: TGTGCTAGTGGACATCACAGGTCCAATGAGCAGTTCTTC. It translates to CASGHHRSNEQFF.

This clone came up a few times. The chain recombines TRBV3-1 (or the pseudogene TRBV3-2) with TRBJ2-7; tentatively, D is TRBD1 (6 bases). The CDR3 length is 15 residues. The V and J ends lost 0 bases and 5 bases respectively, with 14 bases between them. The germline V gene encodes CDR1 LGHDT and CDR2 YNNKEL (reference sequence). The CDR3 region is CASSQDAAQGNEQYF. CDR3 nucleotides: TGTGCCAGCAGCCAAGACGCGGCACAGGGTAACGAGCAGTACTTC.

To note about this clone: The junction departs from germline at one end; a sequencing error may be responsible. This rearrangement joins TRBV6-5 to TRBJ1-1; no clear D gene. Germline V gives CDR1 MNHEY, CDR2 SVGAGI. The CDR3 contains 16 residues. The CDR3 DNA sequence: TGTGCCAGCAGTTACTCGTTTACGGTCCGGAGGGCTGACGCTTTCTTT. Translating gives CASSYSFTVRRADAFF.

The chain is built from TRBV5-4 and TRBJ2-3; D might be TRBD2 (5 bases). The CDR3 totals 13 residues. V lost 4 bases and J 1 base, leaving 7 bases between the germline ends. Germline-derived CDR1 and CDR2 are SGHNT and YYREEE (reference sequence). CDR3: CASSARGTDTQYF. The CDR3 DNA is TGTGCCAGCAGCGCGCGGGGCACAGATACGCAGTATTTT. The full variable domain, completed using reference TRBV5-4 and TRBJ2-3, is ETGVTQSPTHLIKTRGQQVTLRCSSQSGHNTVSWYQQALGQGPQFIFQYYREEENGRGNFPPRFSGLQFPNYSSELNVNALELDDSALYLCASSARGTDTQYFGPGTRLTVL.

The V call is TRBV6-2 or TRBV6-3, the J call TRBJ2-4, with 7 bases fitting TRBD1. This CDR3 comprises 15 residues. Germline V CDR1 and CDR2: MNHEY, SVGEGT. V gave up 6 bases and J gave up 5 bases; unmatched junction bases: 10. The CDR3 here is CASSLTTGIQNIQYF. The CDR3 region has the DNA TGTGCCAGCAGCCTGACGACAGGGATCCAAAACATTCAGTACTTC.

The rearrangement joins TRBV28 to TRBJ2-1; maybe TRBD1 (6 bases). V lost 4 bases, J lost 8 bases, and 9 bases lay in between. The V gene's germline CDR1 is MDHEN and CDR2 SYDVKM. CDR3 size: 12 residues. CDR3 DNA: TGTGCCAGCAGTTCAGGGGTCCATGAGCAGTTCTTC. It encodes CASSSGVHEQFF.

The gene calls are TRBV5-5 and TRBJ1-3; no clear D. Germline CDR1 is SGHKS and CDR2 is YYEKEE (reference sequence). This CDR3 region has 15 residues. Trimming took 0 bases from V and 0 from J, leaving 7 bases between them. The CDR3 coding sequence is TGTGCCAGCAGCTTGGATTGGTACTCTGGAAACACCATATATTTT. The encoded protein is CASSLDWYSGNTIYF.

V and J are TRBV19 and TRBJ2-7; D is unresolved. The germline gives CDR1 LNHDA, CDR2 SQIVND (reference sequence). Trimming left V 0 bases short and J 1 base short, with 7 bases between. The CDR3 is 14 residues long. The CDR3: CASSIEALSYEQYF. CDR3 in DNA: TGTGCCAGTAGTATAGAGGCCCTATCCTACGAGCAGTACTTC.

The chain couples TRBV19 to TRBJ2-3; D unresolved. CDR3 length equals 11 residues. The germline V and J ends were trimmed by 3 bases and 2 bases, with 0 bases remaining between them. Per germline, CDR1 LNHDA and CDR2 SQIVND (reference sequence). CDR3 sequence (DNA): TGTGCCAGTAGTATCACAGATACGCAGTATTTT. This translates into CASSITDTQYF.

V usage is TRBV30 and J usage is TRBJ2-5; possibly TRBD2 for D (5 bases). The V gene's germline CDR1 is GTSNPN and CDR2 SVGIG (reference sequence). Trimming cost V 0 bases and J 4 bases, with 12 bases left between them. The CDR3 is 14 amino acids. The CDR3 DNA reads TGTGCCTGGAGTGTTCCGGGGTTTGTAGAGACCCAGTACTTC. It codes for CAWSVPGFVETQYF.

The chain links TRBV28 to TRBJ1-5; perhaps TRBD1 as D (5 bases). The CDR3 sequence is 16 residues long. V was shortened by 3 bases and J by 0 bases, with 12 bases between the two germline ends. Per the germline V gene, CDR1 is MDHEN and CDR2 is SYDVKM. CDR3 coding DNA: TGTGCCAGCAGTTTTCCCAGGGCCTATAGCAATCAGCCCCAGCATTTT. Residues: CASSFPRAYSNQPQHF.

The chain employs TRBV3-1 (or the pseudogene TRBV3-2) and TRBJ2-7; a weak D match, TRBD2 (6 bases). V was clipped by 3 bases and J by 4 bases, with 13 bases between them. The V gene's germline CDR1 is LGHDT and CDR2 YNNKEL (reference sequence). The length of the CDR3 is 14 residues. The CDR3 is CASSHGVSGYEQYF. The CDR3 nucleotides read TGTGCCAGCAGCCATGGGGTGAGCGGGTACGAGCAGTACTTC.

The rearrangement uses TRBV5-1 and TRBJ2-5, with 8 positions matching TRBD1. After removal of 4 bases from V and 1 base from J, the junction contained 0 bases not matched to a gene. This CDR3 spans 13 amino acids. Germline loops: CDR1 SGHRS, CDR2 YFSETQ. CDR3 amino acids: CASSGQGQETQYF. For the CDR3, the DNA is TGCGCCAGCAGCGGACAGGGCCAAGAGACCCAGTACTTC. The whole variable domain, filled in from reference TRBV5-1 and TRBJ2-5, reads KAGVTQTPRYLIKTRGQQVTLSCSPISGHRSVSWYQQTPGQGLQFLFEYFSETQRNKGNFPGRFSGRQFSNSRSEMNVSTLELGDSALYLCASSGQGQETQYFGPGTRLLVL.

The rearrangement uses TRBV6-4 and TRBJ1-4, with no clear D. CDR1 MRHNA and CDR2 SNTAGT come from the germline V gene. The length of the CDR3 is 12 residues. Trimming left V 8 bases short and J 8 bases short, with 12 bases between. The CDR3 sequence is CASPEDGEKLFF. CDR3 bases: TGTGCCAGCCCTGAAGATGGGGAAAAACTGTTTTTT.

V gene TRBV9 combines with J gene TRBJ1-4; 8 bases agree with TRBD1. Germline V CDR1 and CDR2: SGDLS, YYNGEE. The CDR3 contains 14 residues. V was pared by 0 bases and J by 7 bases, with 2 bases of the junction left unmatched. The CDR3 sequence: CASSVDRGAEKLFF. DNA of the CDR3: TGTGCCAGCAGCGTAGACAGGGGGGCTGAAAAACTGTTTTTT.

The chain recombines TRBV7-2 with TRBJ1-4, with D maybe TRBD1 (5 bases). Trimming pared 5 bases from V and 7 bases from J, leaving 14 bases between. Germline V lookup: CDR1 SGHTA, CDR2 FQGNSA. The CDR3 is 14 residues long. In DNA, the CDR3 is TGTGCCAGCAGCCCCCTCCCGGGGCTTGAAAAACTGTTTTTT. Translation: CASSPLPGLEKLFF.

The chain joins TRBV19 to TRBJ1-5, with 7 bases matching TRBD1. Germline V CDR1 and CDR2: LNHDA, SQIVND (reference sequence). The length of the CDR3 is 15 residues. The ends lost 5 bases at V and 1 base at J; junction bases unmatched: 5. In nucleotides, the CDR3 is TGTGCCAGTAGTGTTAGGGACAGAAGCAATCAGCCCCAGCATTTT. This codes for CASSVRDRSNQPQHF.

The chain carries TRBV3-1 (or the pseudogene TRBV3-2) and TRBJ2-5, with 10 bases aligning to TRBD2. The CDR3 sequence is 15 residues long. Germline CDR1 and CDR2: LGHDT and YNNKEL (reference sequence). The V segment lost 4 bases and the J segment 5 bases; nucleotides outside the gene matches: 7. The CDR3 here is CASSPRTSGGETQYF. The CDR3 DNA sequence: TGTGCCAGCAGCCCGCGGACTAGCGGAGGGGAGACCCAGTACTTC.

J is TRBJ2-7 and V is TRBV18, with 11 bases fitting TRBD1. After removal of 4 bases from V and 2 bases from J, the junction contained 7 bases not matched to a gene. Looked up from germline, CDR1 is KGHSH and CDR2 is LQKENI. There are 16 residues in the CDR3. The CDR3 sequence is CASSRTGGDPAYEQYF. CDR3 bases: TGTGCCAGCTCACGGACAGGGGGCGATCCAGCCTACGAGCAGTACTTC.